The 12 T cell receptor beta chains listed next were all sequenced from one sample in a study of cytomegalovirus exposure and HLA in healthy donors (dated by TCRdb to about 2017). The library was obtained by the immunoSEQ multiplex PCR assay. For the multiplex PCR, a mixture combining 60 forward primers for TCR Vbeta segments and 13 reverse primers for TCR Jbeta segments was used. Drawn from immuneACCESS, this table holds only the in-frame rearrangements with V and J called that TCRdb kept. Clones are partly lost; checked studies trace under half to an unresolved V gene and leave the rest unexplained. The sample contains approximately 150,000 clones, 75% to 90% of them found a single time. Roughly 4.5% of the sample goes to the ten largest clones. Sequencing used PBMCs. Receptors originate from a man aged 40-49 years in good health and CMV-seronegative.

The chain has TRBV6-5 and TRBJ1-4; maybe TRBD1 (5 bases). The CDR3 sequence is 16 residues long. From germline, CDR1 is MNHEY and CDR2 SVGAGI. The V end was cut by 0 bases, the J end by 2 bases, with 10 bases between. The CDR3 sequence: CASSYSLGGTNEKLFF. CDR3 nucleotide sequence: TGTGCCAGCAGTTACTCGTTGGGGGGGACTAATGAAAAACTGTTTTTT.

J is TRBJ1-2 and V is TRBV9, with a possible D match to TRBD1 (6 bases). CDR3 length: 15 amino acids. Trimming removed 3 bases at V and 4 bases at J, with 16 bases between. CDR1 SGDLS and CDR2 YYNGEE come from the germline V gene. Here the CDR3 reads CASSEQNRVGYGYTF. The CDR3 DNA follows: TGTGCCAGCAGCGAGCAAAACAGGGTCGGCTATGGCTACACCTTC. Full variable domain (remainder filled in from reference TRBV9 and TRBJ1-2): DSGVTQTPKHLITATGQRVTLRCSPRSGDLSVYWYQQSLDQGLQFLIQYYNGEERAKGNILERFSAQQFPDLHSELNLSSLELGDSALYFCASSEQNRVGYGYTFGSGTRLTVV.

The chain uses TRBV2 and TRBJ1-2; 7 nucleotides align to TRBD1. Germline V gives CDR1 SNHLY, CDR2 FYNNEI. V was pared by 6 bases and J by 2 bases, with 6 bases of the junction left unmatched. CDR3 length: 14 residues. CDR3 in amino acids: CASSRGQSNYGYTF. DNA of the CDR3: TGTGCCAGCAGCCGGGGACAGTCGAACTATGGCTACACCTTC.

The chain uses TRBV5-4 and TRBJ1-4; the match to TRBD1 covers 7 bases. Germline trimming cut 4 bases from V and 7 bases from J; bases unmatched to any gene: 10. Germline CDR1 is SGHNT and CDR2 is YYREEE (reference sequence). The CDR3 extends over 15 amino acids. The CDR3 DNA sequence: TGTGCCAGCAGCAACTCAGACAGGGCGTCTGAAAAACTGTTTTTT. This encodes CASSNSDRASEKLFF.

The chain links TRBV5-4 to TRBJ2-5; D is possibly TRBD2 (5 bases). There are 15 residues in the CDR3. Germline values: CDR1 SGHNT, CDR2 YYREEE (reference sequence). V dropped 4 bases and J dropped 4 bases, with 17 bases sitting between them. CDR3 coding DNA: TGTGCCAGCAGCCCCCCCGCACGCGGGCGAGAGACCCAGTACTTC. It encodes CASSPPARGRETQYF. Full variable domain (remainder filled in from reference TRBV5-4 and TRBJ2-5): ETGVTQSPTHLIKTRGQQVTLRCSSQSGHNTVSWYQQALGQGPQFIFQYYREEENGRGNFPPRFSGLQFPNYSSELNVNALELDDSALYLCASSPPARGRETQYFGPGTRLLVL.

This chain connects TRBV4-2 to TRBJ2-6; a weak D match, TRBD2 (7 bases). Per germline, CDR1 LGHNA and CDR2 YNFKEQ. V was shortened by 4 bases and J by 2 bases, with 18 bases between the two germline ends. The length of the CDR3 is 18 residues. CDR3 residues: CASSPVQGGATGANVLTF. The CDR3 DNA follows: TGTGCCAGCAGCCCGGTTCAAGGGGGGGCGACTGGGGCCAACGTCCTGACTTTC.

This sequence joins TRBV5-6 and TRBJ1-5, with D unresolved. This CDR3 contains 15 residues. Trimming removed 2 bases from V and 5 bases from J, with 14 bases in between. Germline-derived CDR1 and CDR2 are SGHDT and YYEEEE. The CDR3 region has the DNA TGTGCCAGCAGCTTAACCGGGAGGCGTGATCAGCCCCAGCATTTT. Encoded protein: CASSLTGRRDQPQHF.

The chain couples TRBV9 to TRBJ2-1; 12 bases are a match to TRBD2. This CDR3 has 15 amino acids. Unmatched junction bases numbered 0, after V lost 1 base and J lost 4 bases. CDR1 is SGDLS and CDR2 is YYNGEE in the germline V gene. The CDR3 nucleotides are TGTGCCAGCAGCGTAACTAGCGGGGGGTACAATGAGCAGTTCTTC. This codes for CASSVTSGGYNEQFF.

The rearrangement joins TRBV5-6 to TRBJ2-1, with 9 bases identical to TRBD1. V shed 1 base and J 1 base; nucleotides not matched to a gene: 6. Germline lookup yields CDR1 SGHDT and CDR2 YYEEEE. The CDR3 runs 17 residues. CDR3: CASSLFAGTGSYNEQFF. CDR3 coding DNA: TGTGCCAGCAGCTTGTTCGCCGGGACAGGGTCCTACAATGAGCAGTTCTTC.

The rearrangement links TRBV18 to TRBJ1-1, with 7 nucleotides matching TRBD1. Unmatched junction bases numbered 5, after V lost 0 bases and J lost 4 bases. There are 15 residues in the CDR3. The germline CDR1 and CDR2 sequences are KGHSH and LQKENI. CDR3 in DNA: TGTGCCAGCTCACCACCAGAGGGGGCGTTCACTGAAGCTTTCTTT. Translated: CASSPPEGAFTEAFF. Looking up the rest from reference TRBV18 and TRBJ1-1 gives the full variable domain: NAGVMQNPRHLVRRRGQEARLRCSPMKGHSHVYWYRQLPEEGLKFMVYLQKENIIDESGMPKERFSAEFPKEGPSILRIQQVVRGDSAAYFCASSPPEGAFTEAFFGQGTRLTVV.

This chain uses TRBV11-2 with TRBJ2-1; 10 bases fit TRBD2. V trimming: 5 bases; J trimming: 6 bases; junction bases outside the gene matches: 4. Germline-derived CDR1 and CDR2 are SGHAT and FQNNGV. The length of the CDR3 is 14 residues. Here the CDR3 DNA reads TGTGCCAGCAGCGCAGGACTAGCGGCCAATGAGCAGTTCTTC. Its translation is CASSAGLAANEQFF.

V gene TRBV9 combines with J gene TRBJ1-3; no clear D gene. Trimming shortened V by 4 bases and J by 1 base, and 6 bases separated the two germline ends. CDR1 and CDR2 from the germline V gene are SGDLS and YYNGEE. The length of the CDR3 is 13 residues. The CDR3 reads CASSTGSGNTIYF. DNA of the CDR3: TGTGCCAGCAGCACGGGTTCTGGAAACACCATATATTTT.